Listed below are T cell receptor beta chains from one sample, sequenced in a study of blood T cell repertoires in COVID-19. The method was immunoSEQ multiplex PCR; TCRdb's version includes in-frame clones alone and lacks a portion of them. Of about 260,000 clones detected, just under 90% appear once; the ten largest clones hold approximately 4%. The specimen sequenced was PBMCs or T cells enriched from blood (not recorded which). The receptor source for this set is a woman aged 25 to 39 with acute COVID-19. Each CDR3 is given with its conserved first and last residue. D genes are given only for firm matches. Size values are once, few and many counts, or a class for expanded clones, and some rows have none.

CDR3aa: CASSQGQPYEQYF
CDR3nt: TGTGCCAGCAGCCAAGGACAGCCCTACGAGCAGTACTTC
v_gene: TRBV11-1
abundance: -
d_gene: -
j_gene: TRBJ2-7

CDR3aa: CASSGPGTSGATGELFF
CDR3nt: TGCGCCAGCAGCGGTCCCGGGACTAGCGGGGCGACCGGGGAGCTGTTTTTT
v_gene: TRBV5-1
abundance: -
d_gene: TRBD2
j_gene: TRBJ2-2

CDR3aa: CASSRAGQGYYNEQFF
CDR3nt: TGTGCCAGCAGCCGTGCGGGACAGGGGTACTACAATGAGCAGTTCTTC
v_gene: TRBV11-3
abundance: -
d_gene: TRBD1
j_gene: TRBJ2-1

CDR3aa: CASSFSYREGGNEQFF
CDR3nt: TGTGCCAGCAGCTTTAGTTATCGGGAGGGGGGCAATGAGCAGTTCTTC
v_gene: TRBV11-2
abundance: -
d_gene: TRBD2
j_gene: TRBJ2-1

CDR3aa: CASSFGGNYGYTF
CDR3nt: TGTGCCAGCAGTTTTGGGGGGAACTATGGCTACACCTTC
v_gene: TRBV27
abundance: -
d_gene: -
j_gene: TRBJ1-2

CDR3aa: CATLGGSWEQYF
CDR3nt: TGTGCCACCCTGGGGGGGTCTTGGGAGCAGTACTTC
v_gene: TRBV6-5
abundance: once
d_gene: TRBD2
j_gene: TRBJ2-7

CDR3aa: CASSPDLNSYEQYF
CDR3nt: TGCGCCAGCAGCCCGGACTTAAACTCCTACGAGCAGTACTTC
v_gene: TRBV4-1
abundance: -
d_gene: -
j_gene: TRBJ2-7

CDR3aa: CAITEASGRGGGEQFF
CDR3nt: TGTGCCATCACCGAAGCTAGCGGGAGGGGAGGTGGTGAGCAGTTCTTC
v_gene: TRBV10-3
abundance: few
d_gene: TRBD2
j_gene: TRBJ2-1

CDR3aa: CASSWRSGTGYEKLFF
CDR3nt: TGTGCCAGCAGTTGGAGGTCCGGGACAGGGTATGAAAAACTGTTTTTT
v_gene: TRBV6-2/TRBV6-3
abundance: -
d_gene: TRBD1
j_gene: TRBJ1-4

CDR3aa: CASSSGGTGTYEQYF
CDR3nt: TGTGCCAGCAGCTCTGGCGGGACGGGAACCTACGAGCAGTACTTC
v_gene: TRBV5-4
abundance: -
d_gene: -
j_gene: TRBJ2-7

CDR3aa: CASSRAGGYEQYF
CDR3nt: TGTGCCAGCAGCCGAGCAGGGGGCTACGAGCAGTACTTC
v_gene: TRBV27
abundance: -
d_gene: TRBD1
j_gene: TRBJ2-7

CDR3aa: CASSLGGLAGLVNEQFF
CDR3nt: TGCGCCAGCAGCTTGGGGGGACTAGCGGGATTAGTCAATGAGCAGTTCTTC
v_gene: TRBV5-1
abundance: -
d_gene: TRBD2
j_gene: TRBJ2-1

CDR3aa: CASSLYPQGYGGYTF
CDR3nt: TGTGCCAGCAGTTTATATCCTCAGGGTTATGGGGGCTACACCTTC
v_gene: TRBV27
abundance: once
d_gene: -
j_gene: TRBJ1-2

CDR3aa: CASTYTDTQYF
CDR3nt: TGTGCCAGCACCTACACAGATACGCAGTATTTT
v_gene: TRBV7-9
abundance: -
d_gene: -
j_gene: TRBJ2-3

CDR3aa: CASSPARGGITRVSYEQYF
CDR3nt: TGTGCCAGCAGCCCGGCGAGAGGTGGGATTACGCGGGTCTCCTACGAGCAGTACTTC
v_gene: TRBV11-3
abundance: -
d_gene: -
j_gene: TRBJ2-7

CDR3aa: CASSVEEGLGEQYF
CDR3nt: TGTGCCAGCAGCGTAGAAGAGGGCTTAGGCGAGCAGTACTTC
v_gene: TRBV9
abundance: -
d_gene: -
j_gene: TRBJ2-7